These 21 T cell receptor beta chains originate from one sample sequenced in a study of T cell responses to AZD1222 COVID-19 vaccine. TCRdb's copy holds only in-frame clones and misses some; the assay was immunoSEQ multiplex PCR. Of fewer than 150,000 clones listed, roughly 88% were seen once; the top ten hold roughly 6.2%. Here the sequenced sample was peripheral blood, taken on day 0 of AZD1222 vaccination. These receptor sequences come from an adult in good health.

The gene calls are TRBV2 and TRBJ1-3; TRBD1 might be the D (5 bases). Germline V lookup: CDR1 SNHLY, CDR2 FYNNEI. Trimming shortened V by 6 bases and J by 7 bases, and 25 bases separated the two germline ends. The CDR3 spans 17 residues. Written as DNA, the CDR3 is TGTGCCAGCAGGGGGTATATTAGGGGTTTCACGAGGAACACCATATATTTT. Encoded protein: CASRGYIRGFTRNTIYF.

The chain employs TRBV5-1 and TRBJ1-6, with D possibly matching TRBD1 (6 bases). The CDR3 contains 14 residues. The germline V gene encodes CDR1 SGHRS and CDR2 YFSETQ. Trimming shortened V by 5 bases and J by 7 bases, and 13 bases separated the two germline ends. In nucleotides, the CDR3 is TGCGCCAGCAGTCAAGCACAGGGAAATTCACCCCTCCACTTT. Translated, it gives CASSQAQGNSPLHF.

The gene calls are TRBV5-1 and TRBJ2-3; D is unresolved. The CDR3 is made up of 15 amino acids. Trimming pared 0 bases from V and 1 base from J, leaving 9 bases between. CDR1 SGHRS and CDR2 YFSETQ come from the germline V gene. CDR3 loop: CASSLVGMGTDTQYF. The CDR3 DNA reads as TGCGCCAGCAGCTTGGTGGGGATGGGCACAGATACGCAGTATTTT.

The V gene is TRBV6-5, the J gene TRBJ2-1; unclear D gene. Germline V gene sequence: CDR1 MNHEY, CDR2 SVGAGI. This CDR3 contains 10 residues. The V and J ends lost 10 bases and 10 bases respectively, with 11 bases between them. The chain's CDR3 is CATTGREQFF. The DNA of the CDR3 is TGTGCCACTACTGGCCGGGAGCAGTTCTTC.

The chain has TRBV5-1 and TRBJ2-2; perhaps D is TRBD1 or TRBD2 (6 bases each). The germline V gene encodes CDR1 SGHRS and CDR2 YFSETQ. This CDR3 region has 14 residues. V lost 0 bases and J 4 bases, leaving 7 bases between the germline ends. CDR3 sequence (DNA): TGCGCCAGCAGCTTGGAGGGGGGCACCGGGGAGCTGTTTTTT. The encoded protein is CASSLEGGTGELFF.

The genes are TRBV6-2 or TRBV6-3 and TRBJ2-3; 9 positions agree with TRBD1. CDR1 and CDR2 from the germline V gene are MNHEY and SVGEGT. CDR3 length equals 16 residues. J lost 2 bases, V lost 2 bases, and 5 bases had no gene match. The CDR3 spells CASSYAGTGTTDTQYF. Here the CDR3 DNA reads TGTGCCAGCAGTTACGCCGGGACAGGGACCACAGATACGCAGTATTTT.

The chain is built from TRBV6-5 and TRBJ2-5; unclear D gene. CDR1 and CDR2 (germline): MNHEY, SVGAGI. The V end lost 0 bases, the J end lost 5 bases, and 13 bases lay between the germline ends. The length of the CDR3 is 15 residues. The CDR3, as DNA: TGTGCCAGCAGTTACTCGAATGGGGATGGGGAGACCCAGTACTTC. Translation: CASSYSNGDGETQYF.

The sample holds a few counts of this clone. This chain connects TRBV7-6 to TRBJ1-2; D remains ambiguous. CDR3 length equals 11 residues. Trimming left V 3 bases short and J 6 bases short, with 5 bases between. Germline V gives CDR1 SGHVS, CDR2 FNYEAQ. CDR3 DNA sequence: TGTGCCAGCAGCTTCTCCGATGGCTACACCTTC. Translating gives CASSFSDGYTF.

This clone showed up just once. This rearrangement joins TRBV19 to TRBJ1-5; 8 bases are a match to TRBD1. The junction had 6 bases not matched to a gene; V was cut back by 4 bases and J by 7 bases. Germline V lookup: CDR1 LNHDA, CDR2 SQIVND (reference sequence). The CDR3 length is 14 residues. The CDR3 DNA follows: TGTGCCAGTAGTACATGGACAGGGATCCAGCCCCAGCATTTT. This codes for CASSTWTGIQPQHF.

The gene calls are TRBV7-2 and TRBJ2-3, with D unclear. V was clipped by 5 bases and J by 6 bases, with 15 bases between them. The CDR3 totals 14 residues. Germline values: CDR1 SGHTA, CDR2 FQGNSA. This CDR3 is CASSPQTFGDTQYF. DNA of the CDR3: TGTGCCAGCAGCCCGCAGACTTTTGGCGATACGCAGTATTTT.

The chain employs TRBV15 and TRBJ1-3; D is unresolved. Trimming took 1 base from V and 5 from J, leaving 15 bases between them. The CDR3 spans 16 residues. Germline CDR1 is LNHNV and CDR2 is YYDKDF (reference sequence). CDR3 amino acids: CATSRGGLQSRNTIYF. CDR3 DNA: TGTGCCACCAGCAGAGGAGGTCTACAGAGCCGAAACACCATATATTTT.

J is TRBJ2-7 and V is TRBV11-2; possibly TRBD1 or TRBD2 for D (5 bases each). Germline loops: CDR1 SGHAT, CDR2 FQNNGV. The CDR3 loop spans 13 amino acids. The V and J ends lost 1 base and 7 bases respectively, with 11 bases between them. The DNA for the CDR3 is TGTGCCAGCAGCTTAGGGACACCGGGAGAGCAGTACTTC. Its translation is CASSLGTPGEQYF.

The gene calls are TRBV24-1 and TRBJ2-2, with a possible D match to TRBD1 (6 bases). This CDR3 is 15 amino acids long. V gave up 3 bases and J gave up 5 bases, with 12 bases separating them. CDR1 and CDR2 from the germline V gene are KGHDR and SFDVKD. CDR3 in DNA: TGTGCCACCAGTGATGCGACAGGTGGGACCGGGGAGCTGTTTTTT. Protein sequence: CATSDATGGTGELFF.

The chain is built from TRBV5-1 and TRBJ2-5; the D gene is possibly TRBD2 (6 bases). V lost 4 bases and J lost 5, with 21 bases in between. The germline V gene encodes CDR1 SGHRS and CDR2 YFSETQ. The CDR3 runs to 16 residues. The DNA of the CDR3 is TGCGCCAGCAGCCCGGGGGACCTACTAGGCATGGAGACCCAGTACTTC. Its protein product is CASSPGDLLGMETQYF.

This clone was detected ten times or more. The rearrangement links TRBV29-1 to TRBJ2-7, with D hard to call. CDR1 is SQVTM, CDR2 ANQGSEA, per germline. The CDR3 is 14 residues long. Trimming stripped 2 bases from V and 1 base from J, with 12 bases between. The CDR3 sequence is CSVETGRDSYEQYF. In DNA, the CDR3 is TGCAGCGTTGAAACCGGAAGGGATTCCTACGAGCAGTACTTC.

This chain's CDR3 is CASSIAGADTQYF. Written as DNA, the CDR3 is TGTGCCAGCTCTATAGCGGGGGCAGATACGCAGTATTTT. This chain links TRBV19 with TRBJ2-3, with 9 bases aligning to TRBD2. V shed 9 bases and J 4 bases; nucleotides not matched to a gene: 5. The CDR3 contains 13 residues. CDR1 LNHDA and CDR2 SQIVND come from the germline V gene (reference sequence).

The gene calls are TRBV5-5 and TRBJ2-1; D is uncertain. Trimming pared 0 bases from V and 10 bases from J, leaving 8 bases between. CDR3 size: 12 residues. Germline CDR1 and CDR2: SGHKS and YYEKEE (reference sequence). CDR3 sequence: CASSLGGWEQFF. CDR3 coding DNA: TGTGCCAGCAGCTTGGGAGGATGGGAGCAGTTCTTC. Full variable domain (rest looked up from reference TRBV5-5 and TRBJ2-1): DAGVTQSPTHLIKTRGQQVTLRCSPISGHKSVSWYQQVLGQGPQFIFQYYEKEERGRGNFPDRFSARQFPNYSSELNVNALLLGDSALYLCASSLGGWEQFFGPGTRLTVL.

The chain is built from TRBV11-3 and TRBJ1-2, with D perhaps matching TRBD1 (6 bases). Between the trimmed V and J ends, which lost 2 bases and 4 bases, there was a span of 14 bases. The CDR3 has 15 amino acids. CDR1 and CDR2 from the germline V gene are SGHNT and YENEEA. CDR3 DNA: TGTGCCAGCAGCTTAAGTCTAGGGGGAAGCTATGGCTACACCTTC. This translates into CASSLSLGGSYGYTF.

This clone was recorded only once. The chain uses TRBV11-2 and TRBJ1-2, with D perhaps matching TRBD1 (5 bases). Germline values: CDR1 SGHAT, CDR2 FQNNGV. Trimming removed 5 bases from V and 6 bases from J, with 16 bases in between. This CDR3 contains 14 residues. CDR3 sequence: CASSPGQGWNGYTF. The DNA of the CDR3 is TGTGCCAGCAGCCCGGGGCAGGGATGGAATGGCTACACCTTC.

The chain couples TRBV9 to TRBJ2-7; tentatively, D is TRBD2 (7 bases). The germline gives CDR1 SGDLS, CDR2 YYNGEE. There are 16 residues in the CDR3. Trimming pared 1 base from V and 6 bases from J, leaving 20 bases between. CDR3 in DNA: TGTGCCAGCAGCGTAAATGTAGGTGGGGGGGCCGCCGAGCAGTACTTC. It specifies CASSVNVGGGAAEQYF.

This chain uses TRBV6-2 or TRBV6-3 with TRBJ2-4; 8 nucleotides match TRBD1. The CDR3 loop spans 19 amino acids. CDR1 and CDR2 from the germline V gene are MNHEY and SVGEGT. The V segment lost 0 bases and the J segment 1 base; nucleotides outside the gene matches: 11. Written as DNA, the CDR3 is TGTGCCAGCAGTTACTCGTTACAGGGGGGCGGTTCGGCCAAAAACATTCAGTACTTC. Translation gives CASSYSLQGGGSAKNIQYF.